The clone carrying this T cell receptor beta chain was counted only a few times. The antigen is unknown. The data stem from a study of CD8 T cells in ankylosing spondylitis. Trimming cost V 1 base and J 7 bases; bases outside gene matches: 5. Germline V gives CDR1 MGHDK, CDR2 SYGVNS. There are 15 residues in the CDR3. TCRdb ran MiXCR on the 5' RACE reads and lists one entry per CDR3 protein. The sample has 250,000 or so distinct CDR3 sequences, over 15% seen once. Whole-study results and caveats: What appeared characteristic of ankylosing spondylitis blood was a TCR beta motif of fewer than ten highly homologous variants.

This TCR came from a male donor with ankylosing spondylitis or in good health (not recorded which). The gene calls are TRBV25-1 and TRBJ2-1; 9 bases are shared with TRBD2. Sequencing input: blood, either unsorted or a sorted T cell fraction (not recorded which). CDR3 residues: CASSEFGTSLNEQFF. CDR3 DNA sequence: TGTGCCAGCAGTGAATTCGGGACTAGCCTAAATGAGCAGTTCTTC.